These 9 T cell receptor beta chains originate from one sample sequenced in a study of blood T cell repertoires in COVID-19. Clones were sequenced by immunoSEQ multiplex PCR, and TCRdb holds only the in-frame ones, with some missing. The table records 350,000 or so clones, about 89% of them present only once. Sequenced: peripheral blood. The receptors stem from a woman under 40 with COVID-19, enrolled during active disease.

The chain uses TRBV28 and TRBJ2-7; 8 nucleotides agree with TRBD2. This CDR3 region has 15 residues. The V gene's germline CDR1 is MDHEN and CDR2 SYDVKM. Trimming cost V 3 bases and J 5 bases; bases outside gene matches: 9. The CDR3 region has the DNA TGTGCCAGCAGTTTTTCCGGAGCGGGAGCTCACGAGCAGTACTTC. Residues: CASSFSGAGAHEQYF.

This chain uses TRBV2 with TRBJ2-6, with 9 positions matching TRBD2. The CDR3 is 19 residues long. With 1 base clipped from V and 0 bases from J, the junction kept 7 bases outside the gene matches. Germline V gives CDR1 SNHLY, CDR2 FYNNEI. Written as DNA, the CDR3 is TGTGCCAGCAGTGAAGAAATGGCGGGAGGGCCCTCTGGGGCCAACGTCCTGACTTTC. Residues: CASSEEMAGGPSGANVLTF.

V is TRBV5-1 and J is TRBJ2-2; TRBD2 agrees at 7 bases. J lost 0 bases, V lost 0 bases, and 2 bases had no gene match. This CDR3 contains 16 residues. The germline CDR1 and CDR2 sequences are SGHRS and YFSETQ. The DNA of the CDR3 is TGCGCCAGCAGCTTGGTTCTAGCGGCGAACACCGGGGAGCTGTTTTTT. Protein product: CASSLVLAANTGELFF.

This clone was detected only once. J is TRBJ2-2 and V is TRBV9; D perhaps matches TRBD1 (6 bases). V dropped 0 bases and J dropped 6 bases, with 9 bases sitting between them. CDR3 length: 14 amino acids. The germline gives CDR1 SGDLS, CDR2 YYNGEE. CDR3 nucleotides: TGTGCCAGCAGCGTAGAGGGGGTTTCCGGGGAGCTGTTTTTT. This encodes CASSVEGVSGELFF.

The genes are TRBV27 and TRBJ2-3, with D possibly matching TRBD2 (6 bases). The CDR3 has 15 residues. Germline V lookup: CDR1 MNHEY, CDR2 SMNVEV (reference sequence). Trimming pared 11 bases from V and 0 bases from J, leaving 18 bases between. Here the CDR3 reads CARRTEGPSTDTQYF. Here the CDR3 DNA reads TGTGCCCGCCGGACGGAGGGGCCAAGCACAGATACGCAGTATTTT.

The chain joins TRBV27 to TRBJ2-2; 7 bases map to TRBD2. This CDR3 comprises 14 residues. V was clipped by 7 bases and J by 5 bases; unmatched bases: 7. CDR1 is MNHEY, CDR2 SMNVEV, per germline (reference sequence). CDR3 residues: CASTVIAGTGELFF. The CDR3 DNA reads TGTGCCAGCACGGTAATAGCGGGTACCGGGGAGCTGTTTTTT.

The chain employs TRBV27 and TRBJ2-2, with D perhaps matching TRBD1 (5 bases). Germline values: CDR1 MNHEY, CDR2 SMNVEV (reference sequence). The V end was cut by 1 base, the J end by 4 bases, with 13 bases between. CDR3 length equals 16 residues. The CDR3 loop is CASSLLGRARTGELFF. Here the CDR3 DNA reads TGTGCCAGCAGTTTATTGGGCAGGGCGCGCACCGGGGAGCTGTTTTTT.

The table lists this clone with a count of one. An end of the junction differs from the germline gene, which may be a read error. CDR3 in amino acids: CASSQVAGNNGELFF. CDR3 coding DNA: TGTGCCAGCAGCCAAGTGGCGGGTAACAACGGGGAGCTGTTTTTT. The rearrangement uses TRBV11-3 and TRBJ2-2, with a weak D call TRBD2 (5 bases). This CDR3 is built from 15 residues. Germline-derived CDR1 and CDR2 are SGHNT and YENEEA.

The chain carries TRBV19 and TRBJ2-1; 12 positions match TRBD2. Per germline, CDR1 LNHDA and CDR2 SQIVND (reference sequence). The CDR3 contains 17 residues. Trimming took 2 bases from V and 8 from J; bases not matched to a gene: 10. DNA of the CDR3: TGTGCCAGTAGTATATTACGGACTAGCGGGGTCTGGGATGAGCAGTTCTTC. Protein: CASSILRTSGVWDEQFF. The full variable domain, with the rest looked up from reference TRBV19 and TRBJ2-1, is DGGITQSPKYLFRKEGQNVTLSCEQNLNHDAMYWYRQDPGQGLRLIYYSQIVNDFQKGDIAEGYSVSREKKESFPLTVTSAQKNPTAFYLCASSILRTSGVWDEQFFGPGTRLTVL.